This T cell receptor (beta chain) was observed in a study of shared clonotypes between healthy human individuals. This CDR3 has 15 amino acids. CDR1 is SGHDN and CDR2 is FVKESK in the germline V gene. Trimming removed 1 base at V and 4 bases at J, with 14 bases between. Sequencing used immunoSEQ multiplex PCR; TCRdb keeps in-frame clones, though not all of them. The sample comprises hundreds of thousands of clones, 73% of which are singletons, and about 10% rests with the top ten. The sequence came from a man aged 25 to 40 in good health. The chain combines TRBV14 with TRBJ2-7, with D possibly TRBD2 on 5 matching bases. Specimen: memory CD4+ T cells sorted from blood. Specified subset: CD45RA-negative fraction. The CDR3 bases are TGTGCCAGCAGCCAAGGAAGCGGCCCAAGTTACGAGCAGTACTTC. Amino acid sequence: CASSQGSGPSYEQYF.